This T cell receptor (beta chain) was captured by sequencing in a study of Ad26.COV2.S vaccination and SARS-CoV-2 variants listed by TCRdb under 2021. In terms of the full investigation: Donors in the vaccine arm were drawn from COV1001, a phase I-IIa trial of Ad26.COV2.S in healthy adults that was multicentre, randomized, double-blind and placebo-controlled. TCRbeta repertoire sequencing was used to assess the specificity and breadth of SARS-CoV-2-reactive T cell receptors after Ad26.COV2.S vaccination. Blinding of investigators to trial group allocation was maintained during experiments and outcome assessment. A total of roughly 30 samples were included in the TCR-sequenced set, comprising approximately 20 Ad26.COV2.S vaccine recipients, 5 placebo recipients and 8 SARS-CoV-2 convalescent individuals. Ad26.COV2.S was administered intramuscularly at a dose of 5x10^10 or 1x10^11 viral particles, either as one shot or as two shots given 56 days apart. Trial participants were randomized into five groups of five, in which low-dose or high-dose Ad26.COV2.S was given once or twice, or placebo was given on both occasions.

The treatment or condition label corresponds to: approximately 18 received Ad26.COV2.S at low or high dose, single or two shots; 5 received placebo; per-sample allocation not given. For vaccine and placebo recipients, repertoires were sequenced using samples collected on day 63 after the first injection. Between 29 July and 7 August 2020, Cohort 1b enrolled some 25 adults aged 18-55 years at one site in Boston, USA. Ad26.COV2.S was a replication-incompetent adenovirus type 26 vector expressing a prefusion-stabilized SARS-CoV-2 spike protein from the original Wuhan strain. Overall study results and their limits: Comparing responses between vaccine doses or regimens was not something the study was powered to do. According to the authors, total T cell responses may have been underestimated by the TCR breadth and depth analyses. Compared with placebo recipients, Ad26.COV2.S recipients showed higher spike-specific TCR breadth (P = 0.0014). After vaccination, substantial breadth of spike-specific CD8+ and CD4+ T cell responses was reported. Vaccine and placebo recipients had similar non-spike TCR breadth, a finding consistent with the vaccine containing only spike.

With respect to this clone: Its antigen specificity is not known. One end of the junction varies from germline; a read error may be responsible.

Sequences SGHKS (CDR1) and YYEKEE (CDR2) are obtained from the germline V gene (reference sequence). The CDR3 numbers 16 residues from cysteine through phenylalanine. Kept here is only the CDR3 DNA, which spans 48 bases and is read in frame from base 1. The immunoSEQ Assay was the method used to sequence TCRbeta CDR3 regions. After extraction, genomic DNA underwent amplification by bias-controlled multiplex PCR, followed by high-throughput sequencing. The original methods were these. To quantify the absolute abundance of every unique TCRbeta CDR3 region, sequences were collapsed and filtered. T cell fraction was estimated by normalization of TCRbeta template counts to usable DNA, with usable DNA being measured through amplification of reference genes present in all nucleated cells. Repertoire TCRs were annotated as SARS-CoV-2-specific by exact matching of V gene, CDR3 amino acid sequence and J gene to a known reactive TCR set. The reference SARS-CoV-2 TCR set was derived from MIRA and filtered for enrichment in COVID-19-positive ImmuneCODE repertoires, a step that removed public or cross-reactive TCRs. Using the MIRA antigens, annotated TCRs were further analysed by specific ORF or by position within an ORF. Breadth was defined as annotated unique rearrangements over total unique productive rearrangements; depth was the summed frequency of those rearrangements. Two-sided Wilcoxon rank-sum tests were used to compare TCR breadth between groups. The source is immuneACCESS, and TCRdb retained only in-frame sequences with V and J called. Part of the clones is not carried over; for the studies checked, unresolved V genes explain less than half of this, and the remainder is unexplained. The D gene and trimming were derived from the DNA, and the V and J assignments and clone size from that table. Counted in this sample were under 550,000 clones; over 75% of them appeared once. The ten top clones hold less than 15% of the sample.

The sequence is built from TRBV5-5 and TRBJ1-6; 7 central nucleotides agree with TRBD1. The sequence was collected from a person aged 18-60 years who received the Ad26.COV2.S COVID-19 vaccine or a placebo. Material: peripheral blood, obtained in a trial of Ad26.COV2.S vaccine versus placebo. Here is the DNA: TGTGCCAGCAGCTTCGAAGGGACAGAGAATAATTCGCCCCTCCACTTT. It specifies CASSFEGTENNSPLHF.